This T cell receptor (beta chain) was observed in a study of beta chain features in type 1 diabetes. The CDR3 is 14 amino acids. V lost 7 bases, J lost 7 bases, and 10 bases stayed unmatched. Germline V gene data show CDR1 as SEHNR and CDR2 as FQNEAQ (reference sequence). Every bit of the isolated RNA underwent reverse transcription, so sequencing read expressed TCRB transcripts. Sequenced by immunoSEQ multiplex PCR; TCRdb stores in-frame clones only, minus some. The table includes about 220,000 clones, roughly 10% detected once. The V and J genes are TRBV7-9 and TRBJ2-1; 7 nucleotides agree with TRBD1. Sequencing was done on a sample of central memory CD4+ T cells from blood. The origin of this receptor is a man between 18 and 35 years old in good health. The CDR3 region is CASTWKGARNEQFF. Here the CDR3 DNA reads TGTGCCAGCACCTGGAAGGGGGCGCGGAATGAGCAGTTCTTC.